Described below is a single TCR beta chain sequence and its context. The data originate from a study of blood T cell repertoires in COVID-19. TCRdb's table, derived via immunoSEQ multiplex PCR, lists solely in-frame clones and lacks some. The sample lists 45,000 to 60,000 clones, under 90% occurring once. The TCR sequence derives from a woman of 80 years or more with acute or convalescent COVID-19. The sample comprised peripheral blood.

The CDR3 loop is CATGEGGTDTQYF. CDR3 sequence (DNA): TGTGCCACCGGGGAGGGGGGCACAGATACGCAGTATTTT. This chain uses TRBV24-1 with TRBJ2-3, with TRBD2 as a possible D gene (7 bases). Germline CDR1 and CDR2: KGHDR and SFDVKD. The CDR3 has 13 amino acids. V was clipped by 9 bases and J by 1 base, with 10 bases between them.